Listed here is a single T cell receptor beta chain. Antigen specificity is unknown. The germline V gene has CDR1 LGHDT and CDR2 YNNKEL (reference sequence). This CDR3 spans 14 amino acids. The V gene lost 1 base and the J gene lost 6 bases, with 10 bases spanning the gap. Each CDR3 protein is one row after TCRdb ran MiXCR on the 5' RACE reads. Found here are some 300,000 distinct CDR3 sequences, around 19% of them singletons; the top ten hold roughly 21%. The source of the sample is a study of T-cell memory formation after mild COVID-19. Overall study results and limits: Later expanders leaned toward CD4+, whereas clones contracting from day 15 to 85 were balanced CD4/CD8.

The chain uses TRBV3-1 and TRBJ1-5; D unclear. This receptor was identified in a man aged 18 to 29 who had mild COVID-19 (a few samples of this study predate the infection). Cell type and time point are not known. What was sequenced was PBMCs or a T cell subset sorted from them (not recorded which). For the CDR3, the DNA is TGTGCCAGCAGCCAAGGTCTGATGGGTCAGCCCCAGCATTTT. The encoded protein is CASSQGLMGQPQHF.